A selection of T cell receptor beta chains follows, all from one sample in a study of CD8+ T cells in alopecia areata. Repertoires were generated with immunoSEQ multiplex PCR, while TCRdb's copy carries only in-frame clones and drops some. This table holds roughly 12,000 clones, approximately 55% found once. What was sequenced was skin. These receptors were obtained from a human donor with alopecia areata. CDR3s include the opening cysteine and the closing phenylalanine or tryptophan. The D gene is left open where the match is weak. Rows give clone size only sometimes, using once, few, many, or a class for an expanded clone.

J,size,D,V,DNA,CDR3
TRBJ2-1,few,NA,TRBV29-1,TGCAGCGCCAGCAGTACCCGGGCCCTAGAGCAGTTCTTC,CSASSTRALEQFF
TRBJ2-1,NA,TRBD2,TRBV4-2,TGTGCCAGCAGCCCCCGGGGGGTAGCGGGAGGGCCGGGTGAGCAGTTCTTC,CASSPRGVAGGPGEQFF
TRBJ2-1,NA,NA,TRBV7-9,TGTGCCAGCAGCTTAACTATTGCTCGATTCAATGAGCAGTTCTTC,CASSLTIARFNEQFF
TRBJ1-2,NA,NA,TRBV18,TGTGCCAGCTCACCAAGGGGGTCGAACAGGGAGCTCGGTGGCTACACCTTC,CASSPRGSNRELGGYTF
TRBJ2-3,NA,NA,TRBV28,TGTGCCAGCAGTTCCTACAGGGTCTCAGATACGCAGTATTTT,CASSSYRVSDTQYF
TRBJ1-1,NA,NA,TRBV2,TGTGCCAGCAGTGAACAGGGGAACACTGAAGCTTTCTTT,CASSEQGNTEAFF
TRBJ2-7,NA,TRBD2,TRBV6-5,TGTGCCAGCAGTTCGGGACTAGCGGACTTGTCCTACGAGCAGTACTTC,CASSSGLADLSYEQYF
TRBJ2-4,once,NA,TRBV5-5,TGTGCCAGCAGCTTGGGATCGATAGGCTTTGTAGACATTCAGTACTTC,CASSLGSIGFVDIQYF
TRBJ1-1,NA,NA,TRBV12-5,TGTGCTAGTGGTCGGACCCGAAACACTGAAGCTTTCTTT,CASGRTRNTEAFF
TRBJ2-6,NA,NA,TRBV7-2,TGTGCCAGCAAATTCTCTGGGGCCAACGTCCTGACTTTC,CASKFSGANVLTF
TRBJ1-5,NA,TRBD1,TRBV23-1,TGCGCCAGCAGTCATAGGACAGGGTTTAATCAGCCCCAGCATTTT,CASSHRTGFNQPQHF
TRBJ2-7,once,TRBD2,TRBV9,TGTGCCAGCAGCGATGAGGGACTAGCGGGAATATACGAGCAGTACTTC,CASSDEGLAGIYEQYF
TRBJ2-1,NA,TRBD2,TRBV27,TGTGCCAGCAGTCTTGGACTAGATGAGCAGTTCTTC,CASSLGLDEQFF
TRBJ1-3,NA,NA,TRBV5-4,TGTGCCAGCAGCTTGGGAGGAAAGGGGAGAGGAAACACCATATATTTT,CASSLGGKGRGNTIYF
TRBJ1-2,few,NA,TRBV11-2,TGTGCCAGCAGCTTAGTGTGGGGTAACTATGGCTACACCTTC,CASSLVWGNYGYTF
TRBJ2-7,NA,NA,TRBV27,TGTGCCAGCAGGGGGTCCCCCTACGAGCAGTACTTC,CASRGSPYEQYF
TRBJ2-7,few,NA,TRBV18,TGTGCCAGCTCACCACTGGACGAGTACGAGCAGTACTTC,CASSPLDEYEQYF
TRBJ2-3,once,NA,TRBV28,TGTGCCAGCAGCCCCCGTGTTGGGCTTTACGCAGATACGCAGTATTTT,CASSPRVGLYADTQYF
TRBJ1-3,few,NA,TRBV5-1,TGCGCCAGCAGCTTGGGGGACGGGGCCGGAAACACCATATATTTT,CASSLGDGAGNTIYF
TRBJ2-7,NA,NA,TRBV7-9,TGTGCCAGCAGCATGCACTACGAGCAGTACTTC,CASSMHYEQYF
TRBJ2-7,few,NA,TRBV6-6,TGTGCCAGCAGCACCCGGGTTGACGAGCAGTACTTC,CASSTRVDEQYF
TRBJ2-1,NA,NA,TRBV19,TGTGCCAGTAGTTTACGGCACCCTAGGGGCGAGCAGTTCTTC,CASSLRHPRGEQFF
TRBJ2-1,NA,TRBD2,TRBV7-7,TGTGCTAGCAGCTTAAGCGGGAGGGCCAATGAGCAGTTCTTC,CASSLSGRANEQFF
TRBJ1-2,NA,NA,TRBV4-1,TGTGCCAGCAGCCAAGATCTGGGGGAAGTCTATGGCTACACCTTC,CASSQDLGEVYGYTF
TRBJ1-2,few,NA,TRBV18,TGTGCCAGCTCAAAGGAGAGGATGGGGTATGGCTACACCTTC,CASSKERMGYGYTF
TRBJ2-1,NA,NA,TRBV29-1,TGCAGCGTTGAAGGGTTCTCCTACAATGAGCAGTTCTTC,CSVEGFSYNEQFF
TRBJ2-3,few,NA,TRBV7-9,TGTGCCAGCAGCTTAATCACAGATACGCAGTATTTT,CASSLITDTQYF
TRBJ1-2,NA,NA,TRBV29-1,TGCAGCGCCTTCTACCTCGACATCCCCTTCGTGGGTGGCTACACCTTC,CSAFYLDIPFVGGYTF
TRBJ2-1,NA,TRBD2,TRBV25-1,TGTGCCAGCAGTCTAGCGGGGGGCTCCTACAATGAGCAGTTCTTC,CASSLAGGSYNEQFF
TRBJ2-3,NA,TRBD2,TRBV28,TGTGCCAGCAGTTTATGGGCTAGCGGGGAGGGCACAGATACGCAGTATTTT,CASSLWASGEGTDTQYF
TRBJ2-1,NA,TRBD2,TRBV29-1,TGCAGCGGGGCTAGCGGGAGGTACAATGAGCAGTTCTTC,CSGASGRYNEQFF
TRBJ2-4,NA,NA,TRBV28,TGTGCCAGCAGTGGATCGGCTGGGATCAGGGCCAAAAACATTCAGTACTTC,CASSGSAGIRAKNIQYF
TRBJ2-6,few,NA,TRBV2,TGTGCCAGCAAGAGCGGATCTGGGGCCAACGTCCTGACTTTC,CASKSGSGANVLTF
TRBJ2-7,NA,NA,TRBV29-1,TGCAGCGTTGAAGACCGGGGCAGCGAGCAGTACTTC,CSVEDRGSEQYF
TRBJ1-5,NA,NA,TRBV12-5,TGTGCTAGTGGGTTGACGGACGGGTACAGGGATCAGCCCCAGCATTTT,CASGLTDGYRDQPQHF
TRBJ2-7,few,TRBD2,TRBV18,TGTGCCAGCTCACCCGACCCGGGAAGACTAGCGGGAGCGTGGTCCTACGAGCAGTACTTC,CASSPDPGRLAGAWSYEQYF
TRBJ2-1,NA,TRBD2,TRBV27,TGTGCCAGCAGTTCTCTAGCGGCCTACAATGAGCAGTTCTTC,CASSSLAAYNEQFF
TRBJ2-7,NA,NA,TRBV13,TGTGCCAGCAGCTTTAGCGCAGGGGCCAGCGAGCAGTACTTC,CASSFSAGASEQYF
TRBJ2-1,NA,TRBD2,TRBV14,TGTGCCAGCAGCCAAGTAGCGGGATCGGGTGAGCAGTTCTTC,CASSQVAGSGEQFF
TRBJ2-1,NA,TRBD1,TRBV6-1,TGTGCCATAGGACAGGGGGCGTATGAGCAGTTCTTC,CAIGQGAYEQFF
TRBJ2-1,NA,NA,TRBV5-1,TGCGCCAGCAGCTTGGACAGGTACAATGAGCAGTTCTTC,CASSLDRYNEQFF
TRBJ2-7,NA,TRBD2,TRBV7-2,TGTGCCAGCAGCTTAGCACTAGCGGGAGGCGAGCAGTACTTC,CASSLALAGGEQYF
TRBJ1-2,NA,NA,TRBV5-4,TGTGCCAGCAGCTTGGTAGGCGGCTACACCTTC,CASSLVGGYTF
TRBJ2-1,few,TRBD2,TRBV19,TGTGCCAGTAGTAAAACTAGCGGGAGATACAATGAGCAGTTCTTC,CASSKTSGRYNEQFF
TRBJ2-1,NA,NA,TRBV15,TGTGCCACCAGCAGAGATCAACTAAGGAATGAGCAGTTCTTC,CATSRDQLRNEQFF
TRBJ2-1,NA,NA,TRBV4-1,TGCGCCAGCAGCCAAGATGGACGGTGGAGCTCCTACAATGAGCAGTTCTTC,CASSQDGRWSSYNEQFF